One sample yielded the 32 T cell receptor beta chains listed below, sequenced in a study of T cell changes during pregnancy in multiple sclerosis. Clones were sequenced by immunoSEQ multiplex PCR, and TCRdb holds only the in-frame ones, with some missing. Here the sample spans 65,000 to 85,000 clones, roughly nine tenths being singletons. The specimen comprised peripheral blood, sampled after pregnancy. These receptor sequences come from a female donor in good health, enrolled as a control in a pregnancy study.

The chain links TRBV5-1 to TRBJ2-1; TRBD1 agrees at 8 bases. CDR1 is SGHRS, CDR2 YFSETQ, per germline. V dropped 2 bases and J dropped 5; count of bases not matched to a gene: 6. The CDR3 runs 15 residues. Here the CDR3 DNA reads TGCGCCAGCAGCTTCTCAGGGGGCACCCACAATGAGCAGTTCTTC. Translated: CASSFSGGTHNEQFF.

The chain has TRBV9 and TRBJ2-3, with TRBD2 matching 10 bases. CDR1 is SGDLS and CDR2 is YYNGEE in the germline V gene. Trimming at V came to 1 base and at J to 5 bases, leaving 4 bases not matched to a gene. This CDR3 has 15 amino acids. CDR3 region: CASSVSGGAIDTQYF. CDR3 in DNA: TGTGCCAGCAGCGTAAGCGGGGGGGCCATAGATACGCAGTATTTT.

The chain is built from TRBV5-1 and TRBJ1-5; TRBD1 might be the D (6 bases). Trimming removed 4 bases from V and 3 bases from J, with 17 bases in between. Looked up from germline, CDR1 is SGHRS and CDR2 is YFSETQ. This CDR3 has 16 amino acids. The CDR3: CASSDRPGAHNQPQHF. The CDR3 DNA follows: TGCGCCAGCAGCGACCGACCAGGGGCCCACAATCAGCCCCAGCATTTT.

The DNA of the CDR3 is TGTGCCAGCTCACCAGTGGGACAGGGGAATTCACCCCTCCACTTT. The encoded protein is CASSPVGQGNSPLHF. The chain couples TRBV18 to TRBJ1-6; 10 bases align to TRBD1. The CDR3 spans 15 residues. Unmatched junction bases numbered 2, after V lost 2 bases and J lost 7 bases. Germline CDR1 reads KGHSH; CDR2 reads LQKENI.

The V call is TRBV6-5, the J call TRBJ1-1; 7 bases are shared with TRBD1. V shed 6 bases, J shed 3 bases, and the junction held 7 bases outside the gene matches. The CDR3 totals 14 residues. Per the germline V gene, CDR1 is MNHEY and CDR2 is SVGAGI. The CDR3 here is CASSRQGSYTEAFF. CDR3 bases: TGTGCCAGCAGCCGACAGGGAAGTTACACTGAAGCTTTCTTT.

V usage is TRBV15 and J usage is TRBJ2-3; the match to TRBD2 covers 11 bases. V lost 1 base, J lost 5 bases, and 5 bases stayed unmatched. Germline-derived CDR1 and CDR2 are LNHNV and YYDKDF (reference sequence). The CDR3 length is 16 residues. The CDR3 loop reads CATSRALAGGGDTQYF. The CDR3 region has the DNA TGTGCCACCAGCAGAGCCCTAGCGGGGGGTGGAGATACGCAGTATTTT.

The V gene is TRBV18, the J gene TRBJ2-7; 7 positions match TRBD1. In germline, CDR1 is KGHSH, CDR2 LQKENI. The CDR3 is 15 residues long. V lost 0 bases and J lost 4; bases outside the gene matches: 6. CDR3 in DNA: TGTGCCAGCTCACCACCCTCGGGACAGCAGTACGAGCAGTACTTC. Residues: CASSPPSGQQYEQYF.

The V call is TRBV7-9, the J call TRBJ2-7; 7 nucleotides agree with TRBD1. Per germline, CDR1 SEHNR and CDR2 FQNEAQ (reference sequence). This CDR3 region has 15 residues. J lost 6 bases, V lost 5 bases, and 13 bases had no gene match. The CDR3 loop reads CASSNIGGLFFEQYF. CDR3 in DNA: TGTGCCAGCAGCAATATAGGGGGCTTATTCTTCGAGCAGTACTTC.

The genes are TRBV5-6 and TRBJ1-5, with 9 bases aligning to TRBD1. Trimming took 4 bases from V and 3 from J; bases not matched to a gene: 11. Germline V lookup: CDR1 SGHDT, CDR2 YYEEEE. CDR3 length: 17 amino acids. CDR3 DNA: TGTGCCAGCAGCCGTTGGGGACAGGGATCTACCAATCAGCCCCAGCATTTT. The encoded protein is CASSRWGQGSTNQPQHF.

This chain links TRBV4-3 with TRBJ1-5; tentatively, D is TRBD1 (5 bases). Trimming removed 0 bases from V and 5 bases from J, with 11 bases in between. CDR1 is LGHNA and CDR2 is YSLEER in the germline V gene. CDR3 length: 15 residues. CDR3 nucleotide sequence: TGCGCCAGCAGCCAAGATTTCGGGGGACATCAGCCCCAGCATTTT. The encoded protein is CASSQDFGGHQPQHF.

This chain links TRBV7-2 with TRBJ2-7; 8 bases are shared with TRBD2. This CDR3 is built from 15 residues. J gave up 0 bases and V 6 bases, and 7 bases lay outside the gene matches. Germline V CDR1 and CDR2: SGHTA, FQGNSA. The CDR3 sequence is CASSSIAGYSYEQYF. CDR3 nucleotides: TGTGCCAGCAGTTCTATAGCGGGGTACTCCTACGAGCAGTACTTC.

The chain combines TRBV30 with TRBJ1-2; 9 positions match TRBD1. V was clipped by 4 bases and J by 6 bases; unmatched bases: 12. Germline CDR1 and CDR2: GTSNPN and SVGIG (reference sequence). The CDR3 covers 15 residues. The CDR3 region is CAWNSGTGKRNGYTF. The CDR3 DNA sequence: TGTGCCTGGAACTCCGGGACAGGGAAGAGAAATGGCTACACCTTC.

V gene TRBV14 combines with J gene TRBJ2-1, with TRBD2 matching 8 bases. CDR1 and CDR2 from the germline V gene are SGHDN and FVKESK. The CDR3 is 15 amino acids. Germline trimming cut 4 bases from V and 4 bases from J; bases unmatched to any gene: 6. This CDR3 is CASSPLAGLYNEQFF. The CDR3, as DNA: TGTGCCAGCAGCCCTTTAGCGGGACTTTACAATGAGCAGTTCTTC.

This clone was seen once. The V and J genes are TRBV7-2 and TRBJ2-1; maybe TRBD2 (6 bases). With 4 bases removed from V and 7 bases from J, the gap between germline ends came to 11 bases. The germline V gene encodes CDR1 SGHTA and CDR2 FQGNSA. The CDR3 spans 13 residues. The CDR3 DNA sequence: TGTGCCAGCAGCTGGACTGGGGGGAATGAGCAGTTCTTC. Amino acids: CASSWTGGNEQFF.

The rearrangement links TRBV7-2 to TRBJ1-2; 10 bases line up with TRBD1. From germline, CDR1 is SGHTA and CDR2 FQGNSA. The CDR3 covers 16 residues. V lost 5 bases and J lost 8; bases outside the gene matches: 14. The DNA for the CDR3 is TGTGCCAGCAGCCCACGCCGGGGGGGACAGGGGTTCGGCTACACCTTC. Its protein product is CASSPRRGGQGFGYTF.

The chain couples TRBV6-6 to TRBJ2-1; D unclear. CDR1 and CDR2 from the germline V gene are MNHNY and SVGAGI (reference sequence). The V end lost 7 bases, the J end lost 7 bases, and 11 bases lay between the germline ends. The CDR3 covers 12 residues. The CDR3: CASMSMRNEQFF. Written as DNA, the CDR3 is TGTGCCAGCATGAGTATGAGGAATGAGCAGTTCTTC.

The J gene is TRBJ2-1, the V gene TRBV4-1, with 9 bases matching TRBD2. The junction had 7 bases not matched to a gene; V was cut back by 2 bases and J by 5 bases. Germline CDR1 is MGHRA and CDR2 is YSYEKL. The length of the CDR3 is 16 residues. This CDR3 reads CASSQLGLARDNEQFF. The CDR3 DNA follows: TGCGCCAGCAGCCAACTTGGACTAGCGAGGGACAATGAGCAGTTCTTC.

This clone was found a few times. The chain couples TRBV9 to TRBJ2-1; 10 bases match TRBD2. The CDR3 has 15 residues. Germline assignment: CDR1 SGDLS and CDR2 YYNGEE. The trim removed 1 base at V and 10 bases at J, leaving 8 bases unmatched. The CDR3 protein is CASSVRQAGGKEQFF. In DNA form, the CDR3 reads TGTGCCAGCAGCGTACGTCAAGCGGGGGGGAAGGAGCAGTTCTTC.

The V gene is TRBV10-3, the J gene TRBJ1-6, with D possibly being TRBD1 (5 bases). Germline values: CDR1 ENHRY, CDR2 SYGVKD. CDR3 size: 15 residues. Trimming shortened V by 6 bases and J by 6 bases, and 15 bases separated the two germline ends. For the CDR3, the DNA is TGTGCCATCAGACTCGACAGCTCCCTTAATTCACCCCTCCACTTT. It specifies CAIRLDSSLNSPLHF.

The V and J genes are TRBV7-8 and TRBJ1-1; 9 bases agree with TRBD1. The germline CDR1 and CDR2 sequences are SGHVS and FQNEAQ. The CDR3 contains 14 residues. J gave up 4 bases and V 5 bases, and 5 bases lay outside the gene matches. The DNA of the CDR3 is TGTGCCAGCAGCCGGGACAGGGTATTCACTGAAGCTTTCTTT. Amino acid sequence: CASSRDRVFTEAFF. The full variable domain, in which reference TRBV7-8 and TRBJ1-1 provide the parts outside the CDR3, is GAGVSQSPRYKVAKRGQDVALRCDPISGHVSLFWYQQALGQGPEFLTYFQNEAQLDKSGLPSDRFFAERPEGSVSTLKIQRTQQEDSAVYLCASSRDRVFTEAFFGQGTRLTVV.

This chain connects TRBV5-6 to TRBJ1-5; D might be TRBD1 (5 bases). The V and J ends lost 3 bases and 0 bases respectively, with 22 bases between them. The CDR3 extends over 19 amino acids. The germline V gene encodes CDR1 SGHDT and CDR2 YYEEEE. CDR3 protein: CASSSTVLSTEYSNQPQHF. DNA for the CDR3: TGTGCCAGCAGCTCAACGGTTCTATCGACAGAGTATAGCAATCAGCCCCAGCATTTT.

J is TRBJ2-7 and V is TRBV18, with 8 bases aligning to TRBD2. The CDR3 loop spans 13 amino acids. V trimming: 8 bases; J trimming: 1 base; junction bases outside the gene matches: 4. From germline, CDR1 is KGHSH and CDR2 LQKENI. The CDR3 region is CASDSGNSYEQYF. The DNA of the CDR3 is TGTGCCAGCGATAGCGGGAATTCCTACGAGCAGTACTTC. Using reference TRBV18 and TRBJ2-7 for the parts outside the CDR3, the full variable domain is NAGVMQNPRHLVRRRGQEARLRCSPMKGHSHVYWYRQLPEEGLKFMVYLQKENIIDESGMPKERFSAEFPKEGPSILRIQQVVRGDSAAYFCASDSGNSYEQYFGPGTRLTVT.

This clone was seen a few times. The chain has TRBV9 and TRBJ1-1, with D perhaps matching TRBD1 (5 bases). V was clipped by 0 bases and J by 10 bases, with 10 bases between them. This CDR3 has 12 amino acids. CDR1 and CDR2 (germline): SGDLS, YYNGEE. CDR3: CASSVATQGAFF. For the CDR3, the DNA is TGTGCCAGCAGCGTAGCTACCCAGGGAGCTTTCTTT.

V and J are TRBV18 and TRBJ2-1; 12 bases line up with TRBD2. Germline loops: CDR1 KGHSH, CDR2 LQKENI. The CDR3 consists of 15 residues. V lost 6 bases, J lost 9 bases, and 9 bases stayed unmatched. The CDR3 DNA reads TGTGCCAGCTCCCCGACCCTAGCGGGAGGGGCTGAGCAGTTCTTC. It yields the protein CASSPTLAGGAEQFF.

The chain employs TRBV27 and TRBJ2-3; D remains unclear. With 6 bases removed from V and 1 base from J, the gap between germline ends came to 5 bases. Germline CDR1 reads MNHEY; CDR2 reads SMNVEV (reference sequence). This CDR3 contains 12 residues. CDR3 amino acids: CASRTGTDTQYF. The CDR3 DNA sequence: TGTGCCAGCAGAACGGGCACAGATACGCAGTATTTT.

The rearrangement uses TRBV7-8 and TRBJ1-5; tentative D call: TRBD1 (5 bases). From germline, CDR1 is SGHVS and CDR2 FQNEAQ. V was clipped by 5 bases and J by 6 bases, with 14 bases between them. The CDR3 is made up of 14 amino acids. CDR3 sequence: CASSPREGGQPQHF. The CDR3, as DNA: TGTGCCAGCAGCCCCAGGGAAGGCGGTCAGCCCCAGCATTTT.

This chain connects TRBV7-2 to TRBJ2-5; 7 bases align to TRBD2. Germline loops: CDR1 SGHTA, CDR2 FQGNSA. Trimming took 2 bases from V and 2 from J; bases not matched to a gene: 8. The CDR3 is made up of 16 amino acids. CDR3 DNA sequence: TGTGCCAGCAGCTTAACCCGGGGGGTTACTCAAGAGACCCAGTACTTC. This sequence encodes CASSLTRGVTQETQYF.

The J gene is TRBJ2-1, the V gene TRBV19; TRBD2 matches at 9 bases. The CDR3 spans 14 residues. Germline CDR1 is LNHDA and CDR2 is SQIVND (reference sequence). Trimming removed 8 bases from V and 5 bases from J; junction bases left unmatched: 7. CDR3 region: CASRRREGNNEQFF. CDR3 sequence (DNA): TGTGCCAGTCGAAGGCGGGAGGGCAACAATGAGCAGTTCTTC.

The chain is built from TRBV6-5 and TRBJ2-4, with D perhaps matching TRBD2 (6 bases). Deletions cut 6 bases from V and 0 bases from J, with 9 bases between. Per germline, CDR1 MNHEY and CDR2 SVGAGI. The CDR3 is made up of 14 amino acids. The DNA of the CDR3 is TGTGCCAGCAGCCCCGGGAGAGCCAAAAACATTCAGTACTTC. Residues: CASSPGRAKNIQYF.

V and J are TRBV5-1 and TRBJ2-3, with D unresolved. This CDR3 has 14 amino acids. Looked up from germline, CDR1 is SGHRS and CDR2 is YFSETQ. V lost 1 base to trimming and J lost 5 bases, with 11 bases between them. CDR3: CASSLKGARDTQYF. The CDR3 DNA reads as TGCGCCAGCAGCTTGAAAGGAGCGAGAGATACGCAGTATTTT. The variable domain in full, with the rest retrieved from reference TRBV5-1 and TRBJ2-3, is KAGVTQTPRYLIKTRGQQVTLSCSPISGHRSVSWYQQTPGQGLQFLFEYFSETQRNKGNFPGRFSGRQFSNSRSEMNVSTLELGDSALYLCASSLKGARDTQYFGPGTRLTVL.

This chain uses TRBV7-5 with TRBJ2-5; the DNA was not compared with TRBD1, the D call given in the table. TRBV7-5 corresponds to a pseudogene. The CDR3 contains 15 residues. DNA of the CDR3: TGTGCCAGAAGCTTAGGACAGGGGGGAGGAGAGACCCAGTACTTC. Encoded protein: CARSLGQGGGETQYF.

This sequence joins TRBV21-1 and TRBJ1-2; the DNA was not compared with TRBD1, the D call given in the table. TRBV21-1 is a documented pseudogene. This CDR3 spans 13 amino acids. CDR3 nucleotides: TGTGCCAGCACCGCGGGCAGGGGAGATGGCTACACCTTC. This encodes CASTAGRGDGYTF.